This T cell receptor beta chain was identified during a study of regulatory T cells in long-lasting Graves disease. Time point meaning: newly diagnosed GD, antithyroid drugs for less than 3 months. Researchers made the TCR library from RNA that was extracted from PBMCs. The CDR3 is 15 amino acids. The germline CDR1 and CDR2 sequences are KGHSH and LQKENI. After removal of 8 bases from V and 0 bases from J, the junction contained 7 bases not matched to a gene. This clonotype was picked up many times. Antigen unknown. In building TCR beta libraries, iRepertoire HTBI primers were used together with Arm-PCR of CDR3 regions. In the original processing: Samples jointly harbored roughly 60 TRBV and over 11 TRBJ segments. TCRdb called the multiplex PCR reads again in MiXCR, with one record for every CDR3 protein. What appears here as the V and J calls and clone size reflects TCRdb's work, not the paper's. The table records around 250,000 distinct CDR3 sequences, 15% to 20% of them present only once.

Study observations and caveats: Favored usage of TRBV28, TRBJ1-2 and TRBJ2-5 was recorded in persistent disease.

The same data also went into a second study, on T cells in Graves' hyperthyroidism and ophthalmopathy. This second report adds: Carried out on the TCR CDR3, a first-round RT-PCR used the HTBI primer set.

Material: peripheral blood mononuclear cells (PBMCs), obtained at new diagnosis, from a patient treated with antithyroid drugs. The receptor's source is a woman between 25 and 40 years old with Graves disease. This chain links TRBV18 with TRBJ2-3; TRBD1 aligns across 8 bases. DNA for the CDR3: TGTGCCAGCAGCCCTCAGGGGGCGAGCACAGATACGCAGTATTTT. It encodes CASSPQGASTDTQYF.